Listed here are 18 T cell receptor beta chains from one sample, sequenced in a study of identical twins. TCRdb recomputed calls from the 5' RACE reads with MiXCR, one row per CDR3 protein. Of about 330,000 distinct CDR3 sequences detected, 10% to 15% appear once; the ten largest clones hold approximately 7.6%. The sample was also linked to a second study, of yellow fever vaccine responses in identical twins.

What was sequenced was CD8+ T cells sorted from blood. These receptors all stem from a woman aged 18-29 years in good health.

In the case of this clonotype: It is unclear where the CDR3 begins or ends on the DNA, so no DNA is shown, and the CDR3 is as TCRdb lists it. The chain recombines TRBV21-1 with TRBJ2-1; the table names TRBD2, a call not compared with the DNA. TRBV21-1 is given as a pseudogene. The CDR3 length is 18 residues, termini included. CDR3 loop: CASSKVFGGGATYNEQFF.

The rearrangement joins TRBV11-2 to TRBJ2-5; 7 bases fit TRBD1. From germline, CDR1 is SGHAT and CDR2 FQNNGV. V shed 3 bases, J shed 1 base, and the junction held 5 bases outside the gene matches. The CDR3 runs 15 residues. This CDR3 is CASSFWGQSQETQYF. The CDR3 DNA reads as TGTGCCAGCAGCTTTTGGGGACAGAGCCAAGAGACCCAGTACTTC.

This clonotype was recorded a few times. The chain combines TRBV2 with TRBJ2-1; 11 nucleotides agree with TRBD1. The J segment lost 2 bases and the V segment lost 7 bases, leaving 1 base of the junction unmatched. The germline gives CDR1 SNHLY, CDR2 FYNNEI. The length of the CDR3 is 14 residues. DNA of the CDR3: TGTGCCAGCACGGGACAGGGGGCCTACAATGAGCAGTTCTTC. It is translated as CASTGQGAYNEQFF.

CDR3 sequence (DNA): TGTGCCAGCAGTCCCCACCTCAGGGGGGACACCGGGGAGCTGTTTTTT. It translates to CASSPHLRGDTGELFF. The chain couples TRBV28 to TRBJ2-2; TRBD1 might be the D (7 bases). The CDR3 has 16 amino acids. Trimming removed 5 bases at V and 3 bases at J, with 16 bases between. CDR1 MDHEN and CDR2 SYDVKM come from the germline V gene. Together with reference TRBV28 and TRBJ2-2, the CDR3 gives the full variable domain: DVKVTQSSRYLVKRTGEKVFLECVQDMDHENMFWYRQDPGLGLRLIYFSYDVKMKEKGDIPEGYSVSREKKERFSLILESASTNQTSMYLCASSPHLRGDTGELFFGEGSRLTVL.

This clonotype occurred a few times. This chain links TRBV28 with TRBJ1-5, with TRBD1 matching 8 bases. Trimming removed 6 bases from V and 5 bases from J; junction bases left unmatched: 9. This CDR3 has 15 residues. Looked up from germline, CDR1 is MDHEN and CDR2 is SYDVKM. CDR3 sequence (DNA): TGTGCCAGCAGCCGAGGACAGGGTTTCCATCAGCCCCAGCATTTT. Its translation: CASSRGQGFHQPQHF.

This clonotype was seen many times. The chain recombines TRBV9 with TRBJ1-3; D is unclear. The CDR3 has 15 amino acids. Germline assignment: CDR1 SGDLS and CDR2 YYNGEE. V was cut by 0 bases and J by 0 bases, with 7 bases left in between. CDR3 amino acids: CASSVGGSSGNTIYF. CDR3 coding DNA: TGTGCCAGCAGCGTAGGCGGCAGCTCTGGAAACACCATATATTTT.

The sample holds a few counts of this clonotype. The genes are TRBV12-3 or TRBV12-4 and TRBJ2-2, with D unresolved. V was pared by 3 bases and J by 6 bases, with 5 bases between. This CDR3 has 12 residues. DNA of the CDR3: TGTGCCAGCAGTTTTGGACCCGGGGAGCTGTTTTTT. Amino acids: CASSFGPGELFF.

This clonotype was detected only a few times. The V gene is TRBV6-1, the J gene TRBJ1-6; tentative D call: TRBD1 (5 bases). The germline gives CDR1 MNHNS, CDR2 SASEGT. The CDR3 sequence is 15 residues long. Trimming left V 6 bases short and J 8 bases short, with 17 bases between. DNA of the CDR3: TGTGCCAGCAGGGGCCAGGGAGCAATGCATTCACCCCTCCACTTT. Translating gives CASRGQGAMHSPLHF.

This clonotype was recorded a few times. The rearrangement uses TRBV11-2 and TRBJ2-1, with D perhaps assigned TRBD1 or TRBD2 (6 bases each). From germline, CDR1 is SGHAT and CDR2 FQNNGV. The CDR3 runs to 14 residues. The V end was cut by 8 bases, the J end by 4 bases, with 15 bases between. The CDR3 DNA reads as TGTGCCAGCGGGGGCGCGGGAACTTACAATGAGCAGTTCTTC. It yields the protein CASGGAGTYNEQFF.

The chain has TRBV15 and TRBJ2-7; no clear D gene. Trimming left V 5 bases short and J 3 bases short, with 11 bases between. Germline values: CDR1 LNHNV, CDR2 YYDKDF (reference sequence). CDR3 length: 13 amino acids. This chain's CDR3 is CATSPGQFYEQYV. CDR3 bases: TGTGCCACCAGCCCCGGGCAGTTCTACGAGCAGTACGTC.

The V call is TRBV7-9, the J call TRBJ2-1, with 7 bases fitting TRBD1. This CDR3 has 12 residues. Trimming removed 7 bases from V and 13 bases from J; junction bases left unmatched: 10. CDR1 and CDR2 from the germline V gene are SEHNR and FQNEAQ (reference sequence). CDR3 sequence (DNA): TGTGCCAGCACCGCCGTCGGACAGGAACAGTTCTTC. Translated: CASTAVGQEQFF.

This clonotype was seen a handful of times. The rearrangement links TRBV2 to TRBJ2-7; either TRBD1 or TRBD2 may supply D (5 bases each). The V gene lost 11 bases and the J gene lost 3 bases, with 23 bases spanning the gap. There are 15 residues in the CDR3. Germline CDR1 reads SNHLY; CDR2 reads FYNNEI. The DNA for the CDR3 is TGTGCCGGGGGATGGGCGCCCAACAAAATCTACGAGCAGTACGTC. Its protein is CAGGWAPNKIYEQYV.

This clonotype was seen at least ten times. J is TRBJ2-1 and V is TRBV12-3 or TRBV12-4; weak D call: TRBD2 (5 bases). Trimming took off 5 bases at V and 3 bases at J, with 8 bases between the two ends. The CDR3 extends over 13 amino acids. CDR3 DNA: TGTGCCAGCAGTCAGACTAACTACAATGAGCAGTTCTTC. Translated, it gives CASSQTNYNEQFF.

This clonotype was seen a handful of times. This chain joins TRBV20-1 and TRBJ2-7, with TRBD1 matching over 7 bases. This CDR3 is 12 amino acids long. Germline assignment: CDR1 DFQATT and CDR2 SNEGSKA (reference sequence). The V segment lost 6 bases and the J segment 2 bases; nucleotides outside the gene matches: 4. The DNA of the CDR3 is TGCAGTGCCACAGGGACAGCCTACGAGCAGTACGTC. It yields the protein CSATGTAYEQYV.

The chain employs TRBV15 and TRBJ2-5, with D possibly called TRBD1 or TRBD2 (5 bases each). This CDR3 is built from 17 residues. V lost 2 bases and J lost 2, with 18 bases in between. The germline gives CDR1 LNHNV, CDR2 YYDKDF (reference sequence). The CDR3 here is CATSRQWGPNRQETQYF. The DNA of the CDR3 is TGTGCCACCAGCAGACAATGGGGACCCAACAGACAAGAGACCCAGTACTTC.

The table lists this clonotype with a few counts. V gene TRBV28 combines with J gene TRBJ1-1; the D is unclear. The germline CDR1 and CDR2 sequences are MDHEN and SYDVKM. The V end was cut by 3 bases, the J end by 6 bases, with 8 bases between. The CDR3 spans 12 residues. Here the CDR3 DNA reads TGTGCCAGCAGTTTGGACTCGGCTGAAGCTTTCTTT. Residues: CASSLDSAEAFF.

The chain employs TRBV9 and TRBJ2-1, with D maybe TRBD2 (6 bases). V lost 3 bases and J lost 8, with 15 bases in between. CDR3 length equals 14 residues. The germline CDR1 and CDR2 sequences are SGDLS and YYNGEE. CDR3 sequence: CASSAHGSLDEQFF. The CDR3, as DNA: TGTGCCAGCAGCGCTCACGGGAGTCTCGATGAGCAGTTCTTC.

Many counts were recorded for this clonotype. The chain couples TRBV7-8 to TRBJ2-7; D gene ambiguous. The germline V and J ends were trimmed by 4 bases and 2 bases, with 12 bases remaining between them. CDR3 length equals 14 residues. The V gene's germline CDR1 is SGHVS and CDR2 FQNEAQ. The CDR3 is CASSSGGSTYEQYF. The DNA of the CDR3 is TGTGCCAGCAGCTCGGGTGGATCTACCTACGAGCAGTACTTC. Together with reference TRBV7-8 and TRBJ2-7, the CDR3 gives the full variable domain: GAGVSQSPRYKVAKRGQDVALRCDPISGHVSLFWYQQALGQGPEFLTYFQNEAQLDKSGLPSDRFFAERPEGSVSTLKIQRTQQEDSAVYLCASSSGGSTYEQYFGPGTRLTVT.